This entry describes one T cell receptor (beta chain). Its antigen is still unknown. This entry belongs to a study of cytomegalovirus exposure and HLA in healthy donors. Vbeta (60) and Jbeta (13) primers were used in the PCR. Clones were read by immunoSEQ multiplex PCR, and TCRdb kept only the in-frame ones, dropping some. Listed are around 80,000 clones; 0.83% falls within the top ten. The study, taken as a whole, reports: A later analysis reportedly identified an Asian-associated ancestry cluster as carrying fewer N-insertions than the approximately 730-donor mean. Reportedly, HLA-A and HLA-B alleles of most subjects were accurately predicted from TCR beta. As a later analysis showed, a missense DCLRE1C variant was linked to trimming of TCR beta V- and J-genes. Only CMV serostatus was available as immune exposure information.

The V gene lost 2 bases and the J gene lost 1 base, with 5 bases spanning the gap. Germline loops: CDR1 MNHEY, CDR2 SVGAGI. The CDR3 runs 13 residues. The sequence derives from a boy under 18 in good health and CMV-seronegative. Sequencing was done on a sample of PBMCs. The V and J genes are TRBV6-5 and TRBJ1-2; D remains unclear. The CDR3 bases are TGTGCCAGCAGTTACCAACTTAACTATGGCTACACCTTC. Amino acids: CASSYQLNYGYTF.